Each of the 7 T cell receptor beta chains below was sequenced from the same sample in a study of CXCR3-negative and CXCR3-positive naive CD8 T cells. No antigen has been assigned to these receptors. 5' RACE that incorporated UMI labels was used to prepare the TRB cDNA libraries. TCRdb reprocessed the 5' RACE reads and reports one entry per CDR3 protein, with no DNA. Its table records about 89,000 distinct CDR3 sequences. Study-level findings and limits: TRB CDR3 hydrophobicity was greater in CXCR3-positive naive cells than in CXCR3-negative naive cells.

The sample was naive CXCR3+ CD8+ T cells from blood. Subset noted: CD45RO-CCR7+CD27+CD95- naive CD8+ T cells expressing CXCR3 (TNR3+). These receptor sequences come from a human donor in good health. Some clones in this sample may be carry-over from other donors' samples.

This sequence joins TRBV28 and TRBJ2-5; lacking DNA, the TRBD1 call made by TCRdb goes unchecked. The CDR3 extends over 13 amino acids. Germline V gene data show CDR1 as MDHEN and CDR2 as SYDVKM. The CDR3 spells CASSPPRQETQYF.

The chain has TRBV28 and TRBJ2-1. Per germline, CDR1 MDHEN and CDR2 SYDVKM. This CDR3 comprises 13 residues. The chain's CDR3 is CASSLDGDNEQFF.

The genes are TRBV7-6 and TRBJ2-1; absent DNA, TCRdb's TRBD2 call cannot be checked. The germline V gene has CDR1 SGHVS and CDR2 FNYEAQ. The CDR3 is 17 residues long. CDR3 sequence: CASSPGTSGRIVNEQFF.

V is TRBV4-3 and J is TRBJ1-6. The CDR3 is made up of 13 amino acids. Germline lookup yields CDR1 LGHNA and CDR2 YSLEER. This CDR3 is CASSQDLNSPLQF.

This sequence joins TRBV28 and TRBJ2-2; TCRdb outputs TRBD2, but without DNA this stays unchecked. CDR1 and CDR2 from the germline V gene are MDHEN and SYDVKM. The CDR3 consists of 17 residues. CDR3 loop: CASSLPSGERHTGELFF.

V and J are TRBV4-2 and TRBJ1-2; the D call of TRBD1 rests on TCRdb alone, since no DNA is present to check it. The germline gives CDR1 LGHNA, CDR2 YNFKEQ. CDR3 size: 14 residues. The CDR3 reads CASSRTGTSLGYTF.

The V gene is TRBV7-9, the J gene TRBJ2-7; TCRdb indicates TRBD1, and absent DNA this call remains unverified. This CDR3 region has 14 residues. Germline lookup yields CDR1 SEHNR and CDR2 FQNEAQ (reference sequence). The CDR3 loop reads CATQAEGALDEQYF.